This is a list of T cell receptor beta chains from one sample in a study of OX40 agonist ivuxolimab in advanced cancers. Profiled with immunoSEQ multiplex PCR; TCRdb holds only in-frame clones, not every one. The sample lists roughly 100,000 clones, 90% occurring once. The sample in question was CD4+ or CD8+ T cells sorted from blood, obtained in a trial of the OX40 agonist ivuxolimab. The receptors come from an adult with an advanced solid tumor such as melanoma, head and neck, liver or kidney cancer. Each CDR3 is given with its conserved first and last residue. A D gene is named only where the DNA matches it firmly. Part of the rows lack a size; the others show once, few, many or a class for expanded clones.

v_call	j_call	clone_size	d_call	cdr3_length	cdr3_aa	cdr3_nt
TRBV19	TRBJ1-1	.	.	14	CASSWRQGNTEAFF	TGTGCCAGTAGTTGGCGCCAGGGGAACACTGAAGCTTTCTTT
TRBV18	TRBJ2-1	.	.	14	CASSPRGYYNEQFF	TGTGCCAGCTCACCTAGAGGATACTACAATGAGCAGTTCTTC
TRBV6-1	TRBJ1-1	.	.	13	CASSEWRTVEAFF	TGTGCCAGCAGTGAATGGAGGACAGTGGAAGCTTTCTTT
TRBV7-8	TRBJ2-3	.	.	15	CASSLISGGPDTQYF	TGTGCCAGCAGCTTAATCTCCGGCGGGCCAGATACGCAGTATTTT
TRBV19	TRBJ1-1	once	.	13	CASTDTRNTEAFF	TGTGCCAGTACGGACACACGGAACACTGAAGCTTTCTTT
TRBV2	TRBJ1-2	.	TRBD1	14	CASSERWTGYGYTF	TGTGCCAGCAGTGAAAGGTGGACAGGCTATGGCTACACCTTC
TRBV9	TRBJ1-1	.	TRBD1	16	CASSAHRGTGNTEAFF	TGTGCCAGCAGCGCCCACAGGGGAACGGGGAACACTGAAGCTTTCTTT
TRBV4-1	TRBJ2-5	.	TRBD2	16	CASSQAVAGGPETQYF	TGCGCCAGCAGCCAAGCGGTAGCGGGGGGGCCAGAGACCCAGTACTTC
TRBV9	TRBJ2-1	.	.	13	CASSADAYNEQFF	TGTGCCAGCAGCGCCGACGCTTACAATGAGCAGTTCTTC
TRBV6-6	TRBJ2-5	once	TRBD2	15	CASRLYSGVQETQYF	TGTGCCAGCAGACTATACAGCGGGGTCCAAGAGACCCAGTACTTC
TRBV18	TRBJ2-1	.	.	14	CASSPRGGFREQFF	TGTGCCAGCTCACCACGGGGAGGTTTCCGGGAGCAGTTCTTC
TRBV7-6	TRBJ1-1	.	.	13	CASSPTGGTEAFF	TGTGCCAGCAGCCCAACGGGGGGCACTGAAGCTTTCTTT
TRBV7-9	TRBJ2-3	.	.	14	CASSLGDGVYAQYF	TGTGCCAGCAGCTTAGGGGACGGGGTCTATGCGCAGTATTTT
TRBV5-8	TRBJ2-1	.	TRBD2	15	CASSPSGASYNEQFF	TGTGCCAGCAGCCCTAGCGGGGCCTCCTACAATGAGCAGTTCTTC
TRBV7-2	TRBJ1-4	.	TRBD1	14	CASSLDRGGEKLFF	TGTGCCAGCAGCTTGGACAGGGGAGGTGAAAAACTGTTTTTT
TRBV5-1	TRBJ2-2	.	TRBD2	17	CASSPGGMGLASGELFF	TGCGCCAGCAGCCCTGGAGGTATGGGACTAGCGTCCGGGGAGCTGTTTTTT
TRBV2	TRBJ1-2	.	.	14	CASSEDPRNYGYTF	TGTGCCAGCAGTGAGGACCCCCGCAACTATGGCTACACCTTC
TRBV18	TRBJ1-5	once	TRBD1	18	CASSLGTGETYSNQPQHF	TGTGCCAGCTCACTAGGGACAGGGGAAACCTATAGCAATCAGCCCCAGCATTTT
TRBV9	TRBJ2-1	.	TRBD1	14	CASNRGHSYNEQFF	TGTGCCAGCAACAGGGGTCACTCCTACAATGAGCAGTTCTTC
TRBV6-5	TRBJ2-7	once	TRBD1	13	CAIADRGSYEQYF	TGTGCCATCGCGGACAGGGGAAGCTACGAGCAGTACTTC
TRBV5-5	TRBJ2-7	.	.	15	CASSPPPGPSGEQYF	TGTGCCAGCAGCCCGCCCCCCGGTCCCTCCGGCGAGCAGTACTTC
TRBV5-6	TRBJ2-5	.	TRBD1	14	CASVKGQGGETQYF	TGTGCCAGCGTTAAGGGACAGGGAGGAGAGACCCAGTACTTC
TRBV18	TRBJ1-2	.	.	16	CASSPLDRLANYGYTF	TGTGCCAGCTCGCCCCTTGACAGACTAGCTAACTATGGCTACACCTTC
TRBV19	TRBJ1-6	.	.	14	CASSIGTASSPLHF	TGTGCCAGTAGTATAGGGACCGCCTCTTCACCCCTCCACTTT
TRBV9	TRBJ2-6	.	.	15	CASSVEGSGANVLTF	TGTGCCAGCAGCGTCGAAGGCTCTGGGGCCAACGTCCTGACTTTC
TRBV6-1	TRBJ2-6	.	.	16	CASSDQGITGANVLTF	TGTGCCAGCAGTGATCAGGGGATAACTGGGGCCAACGTCCTGACTTTC
TRBV27	TRBJ2-4	.	.	20	CASSLSAGAGALLAKNIQYF	TGTGCCAGCAGTTTATCGGCAGGGGCGGGGGCCCTACTAGCCAAAAACATTCAGTACTTC
TRBV10-3	TRBJ1-2	.	TRBD1	14	CAITSRGQGSGYTF	TGTGCCATCACCTCACGAGGACAGGGATCTGGCTACACCTTC
TRBV28	TRBJ2-2	.	.	14	CASRLLPNTGELFF	TGTGCCAGCAGACTACTACCGAACACCGGGGAGCTGTTTTTT
TRBV10-2	TRBJ1-2	.	.	15	CASSELDREGYGYTF	TGCGCCAGCAGTGAGCTTGATCGGGAAGGATATGGCTACACCTTC
TRBV6-5	TRBJ2-7	.	.	12	CASSPLAREQYF	TGTGCCAGCAGCCCCCTAGCCCGCGAGCAGTACTTC
TRBV25-1	TRBJ1-3	.	.	16	CASSGRMGIPGNTIYF	TGTGCCAGCAGTGGCCGTATGGGGATACCAGGAAACACCATATATTTT
TRBV5-5	TRBJ1-4	.	.	13	CASSPGREGLLFF	TGTGCCAGCAGTCCCGGAAGGGAAGGGCTTCTGTTTTTT
TRBV7-2	TRBJ1-2	.	.	15	CASSLFRRAGWGYTF	TGTGCCAGCAGCCTCTTCCGAAGGGCCGGGTGGGGCTACACCTTC
TRBV10-3	TRBJ2-7	.	.	15	CAITDGGQGFNEQYF	TGTGCCATCACCGACGGCGGGCAGGGCTTCAACGAGCAGTACTTC
TRBV7-2	TRBJ2-1	.	.	15	CASSLAGQSTAEQFF	TGTGCCAGCAGCTTAGCTGGGCAGAGTACCGCTGAGCAGTTCTTC
TRBV7-9	TRBJ2-2	.	.	15	CASSLEQENTGELFF	TGTGCCAGCAGCTTGGAACAGGAGAACACCGGGGAGCTGTTTTTT
TRBV10-3	TRBJ2-3	.	TRBD1	15	CAISGTGTDTDTQYF	TGTGCCATCAGTGGGACCGGGACAGACACAGATACGCAGTATTTT
TRBV6-6	TRBJ2-5	.	.	12	CASSPLLETQYF	TGTGCCAGCAGTCCGCTCTTAGAGACCCAGTACTTC
TRBV11-3	TRBJ1-1	.	.	13	CASSFTGDTEAFF	TGTGCCAGCAGCTTTACGGGGGATACTGAAGCTTTCTTT
TRBV5-6	TRBJ1-1	.	.	14	CASSLLTPNTEAFF	TGTGCCAGCAGCTTGTTGACACCGAACACTGAAGCTTTCTTT
TRBV7-2	TRBJ1-4	.	TRBD1	13	CASSRQGNEKLFF	TGTGCCAGCAGCCGACAGGGTAATGAAAAACTGTTTTTT
TRBV30	TRBJ2-6	.	.	13	CAWRPPGANVLTF	TGTGCCTGGAGACCCCCTGGGGCCAACGTCCTGACTTTC
TRBV5-1	TRBJ1-3	.	.	14	CASSLGAPGNTIYF	TGCGCCAGCAGCTTGGGGGCTCCTGGAAACACCATATATTTT
TRBV7-6	TRBJ1-1	.	.	14	CASSPSTPLTEAFF	TGTGCCAGCAGCCCCAGCACCCCTTTAACTGAAGCTTTCTTT